The next 13 T cell receptor beta chains were all read from a single sample in a study of esophageal squamous cell carcinoma under preoperative chemotherapy. This sample's time point: after preoperative PTX-NDP chemotherapy. TCRdb used MiXCR to reprocess the PCR reads, holding one entry per CDR3 protein. The table lists tens of thousands of distinct CDR3 sequences, under 60% of them singletons. This specimen was collected from a patient given preoperative chemotherapy. Receptors originate from a human donor with esophageal squamous cell carcinoma. The donor label of this sample is uncertain.

This CDR3 reads CACGDLAGGPGETQYF. CDR3 nucleotide sequence: TGTGCCTGCGGGGACCTAGCGGGGGGGCCCGGTGAGACGCAGTATTTT. The V and J genes are TRBV7-8 and TRBJ2-3, with 12 bases matching TRBD2. This CDR3 contains 16 residues. Germline V lookup: CDR1 SGHVS, CDR2 FQNEAQ. Trimming at V came to 11 bases and at J to 9 bases, leaving 18 bases not matched to a gene.

This clonotype was seen ten or more times. The chain combines TRBV10-1 with TRBJ2-1, with TRBD2 matching over 9 bases. Germline V lookup: CDR1 WNHNN, CDR2 SYGVQD (reference sequence). CDR3 length: 17 amino acids. Trimming cost V 4 bases and J 9 bases; bases outside gene matches: 16. The CDR3 DNA follows: TGCGCCAGCAGTGCGGGCCGGAGCGGGGGGTCTTTGAGTGAGCAGTTCTTC. This encodes CASSAGRSGGSLSEQFF.

Concerning this clonotype itself: A junction end diverges from the germline sequence, so it may reflect a read error. The chain carries TRBV6-1 and TRBJ2-1; TRBD2 matches 9 bases. Germline values: CDR1 MNHNS, CDR2 SASEGT. The CDR3 has 15 amino acids. The CDR3 here is CASREVAGAGETQFF. CDR3 nucleotide sequence: TGTGCCAGCAGAGAAGTAGCGGGGGCCGGGGAGACCCAGTTCTTC.

This clonotype was observed a handful of times. V is TRBV28 and J is TRBJ2-3; D is undetermined. Trimming pared 5 bases from V and 0 bases from J, leaving 9 bases between. Germline assignment: CDR1 MDHEN and CDR2 SYDVKM. There are 14 residues in the CDR3. CDR3 coding DNA: TGTGCCAGCAGTGCCTCGACTAGCACAGATACGCAGTATTTT. Protein product: CASSASTSTDTQYF.

This clonotype was detected many times. The chain carries TRBV24-1 and TRBJ2-5; 8 bases map to TRBD2. The CDR3 is 14 residues long. The germline gives CDR1 KGHDR, CDR2 SFDVKD. V lost 4 bases to trimming and J lost 2 bases; unmatched junction nucleotides: 2. CDR3: CATSEAGAQETQYF. The CDR3 nucleotides are TGTGCCACCAGTGAAGCGGGGGCACAAGAGACCCAGTACTTC.

The chain links TRBV12-5 to TRBJ1-1, with D hard to call. Trimming cost V 3 bases and J 3 bases, with 8 bases left between them. The CDR3 has 13 residues. Germline CDR1 LGHNT, CDR2 FRNRAP. CDR3 amino acids: CASGLSAYTEAFF. Here the CDR3 DNA reads TGTGCTAGTGGTTTATCGGCCTACACTGAAGCTTTCTTT.

This clonotype has only one observation. This chain links TRBV18 with TRBJ1-1; 7 bases agree with TRBD1. Germline V gene data show CDR1 as KGHSH and CDR2 as LQKENI. The length of the CDR3 is 12 residues. The J segment lost 4 bases and the V segment lost 5 bases, leaving 1 base of the junction unmatched. The CDR3 bases are TGTGCCAGCTCAACAGGGGTCACTGAAGCTTTCTTT. Translation gives CASSTGVTEAFF.

This clonotype was counted between two and nine times. This rearrangement joins TRBV7-8 to TRBJ2-1, with 8 bases matching TRBD2. The germline V gene encodes CDR1 SGHVS and CDR2 FQNEAQ. V shed 1 base and J 4 bases; nucleotides not matched to a gene: 3. The CDR3 totals 15 residues. The CDR3 here is CASSLVPGGYNEQFF. The DNA of the CDR3 is TGTGCCAGCAGCTTAGTTCCGGGAGGGTACAATGAGCAGTTCTTC.

The chain joins TRBV7-9 to TRBJ2-1; TRBD2 aligns across 8 bases. The germline V gene has CDR1 SEHNR and CDR2 FQNEAQ (reference sequence). V lost 3 bases and J lost 4; bases outside the gene matches: 5. The CDR3 length is 15 residues. Here the CDR3 DNA reads TGTGCCAGCAGCTTTCACCTAGCGGGTTACAATGAGCAGTTCTTC. It is translated as CASSFHLAGYNEQFF.

In the case of this clonotype: A read error may produce the germline difference seen at one junction end. V is TRBV7-8 and J is TRBJ2-3; either TRBD1 or TRBD2 may fit D (6 bases each). Germline CDR1 and CDR2: SGHVS and FQNEAQ. This CDR3 has 16 amino acids. In DNA, the CDR3 is TGTGCGTGCAGCAACCCGGGGGTGGGGGCCAGAGACATGCAGTACTTT. Protein product: CACSNPGVGARDMQYF.

Concerning this clonotype itself: At one boundary the junction diverges from the germline segment, which might be a read error. The chain employs TRBV12-3 or TRBV12-4 and TRBJ2-3; tentatively, D is TRBD1 or TRBD2 (5 bases each). CDR3 length: 13 amino acids. The CDR3 loop reads CARGRGGTDTQYF. The DNA of the CDR3 is TGTGCCAGGGGTCGGGGCGGTACAGATACGCAGTACTTT.

This clonotype has just a few counts. The genes are TRBV28 and TRBJ2-5; TRBD2 might be the D (7 bases). The CDR3 covers 13 residues. Germline assignment: CDR1 MDHEN and CDR2 SYDVKM. Trimming left V 9 bases short and J 4 bases short, with 15 bases between. The CDR3 DNA reads as TGTGCCAGTAGGGGGGGGGCTGGAGAGACCCAGTACTTC. It specifies CASRGGAGETQYF.

The CDR3 loop reads CASSYGQWARDTQYF. In DNA, the CDR3 is TGTGCCAGCAGCTACGGGCAGTGGGCCAGAGACACGCAGTACTTC. The chain has TRBV7-2 and TRBJ2-3; D gene uncertain. The J call is doubtful: the DNA matches TRBJ2-7 better. CDR3 length: 15 amino acids. CDR1 and CDR2 from the germline V gene are SGHTA and FQGNSA.